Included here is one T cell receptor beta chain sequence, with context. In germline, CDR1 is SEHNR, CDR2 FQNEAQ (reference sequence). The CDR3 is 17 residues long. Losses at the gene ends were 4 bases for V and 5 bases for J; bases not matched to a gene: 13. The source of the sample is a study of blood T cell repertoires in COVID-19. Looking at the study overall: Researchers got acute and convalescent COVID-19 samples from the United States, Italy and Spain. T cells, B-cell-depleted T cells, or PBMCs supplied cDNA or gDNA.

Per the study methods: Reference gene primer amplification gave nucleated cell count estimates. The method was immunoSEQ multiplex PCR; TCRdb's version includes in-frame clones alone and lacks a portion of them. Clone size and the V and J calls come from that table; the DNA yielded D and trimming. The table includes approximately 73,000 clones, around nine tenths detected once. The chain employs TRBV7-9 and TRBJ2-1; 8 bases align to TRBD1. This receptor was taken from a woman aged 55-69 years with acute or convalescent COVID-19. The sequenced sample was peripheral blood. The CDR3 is CASSSLTGVSWDNEQFF. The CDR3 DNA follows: TGTGCCAGCAGCTCATTGACAGGGGTTTCTTGGGACAATGAGCAGTTCTTC.